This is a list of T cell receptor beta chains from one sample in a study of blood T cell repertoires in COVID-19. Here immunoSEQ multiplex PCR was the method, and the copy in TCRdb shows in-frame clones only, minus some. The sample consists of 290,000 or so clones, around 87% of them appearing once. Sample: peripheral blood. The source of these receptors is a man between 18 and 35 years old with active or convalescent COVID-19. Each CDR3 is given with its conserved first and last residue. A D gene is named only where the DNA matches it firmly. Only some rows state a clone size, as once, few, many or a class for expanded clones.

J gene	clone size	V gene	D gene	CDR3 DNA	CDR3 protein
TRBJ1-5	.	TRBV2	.	TGTGCCAGCAAGGGGGTGAGTCAGCCCCAGCATTTT	CASKGVSQPQHF
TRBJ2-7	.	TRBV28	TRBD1	TGTGCCAGCTGTGGAGTTCGGGACAGGGTGTGCGAGCAGTACTTC	CASCGVRDRVCEQYF
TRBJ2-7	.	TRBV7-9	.	TGTGCCAGCAGCCCGACCTTACAGGGTAAGGTCTACGAGCAGTACTTC	CASSPTLQGKVYEQYF
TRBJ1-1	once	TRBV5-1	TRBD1	TGCGCCAGCAGCAGTGGACAGGACTGGTACACAGCTTTCTTT	CASSSGQDWYTAFF
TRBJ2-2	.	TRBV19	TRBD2	TGTGCCAGTAGTATCAATCGACTAGCGGGAGACACCGGGGAGCTGTTTTTT	CASSINRLAGDTGELFF
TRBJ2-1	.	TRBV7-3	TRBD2	TGTGCCAGCAGCCAAGGGGGAAGGGGACTAGCGGGAGGGCGGGCGAATGAGCAGTTCTTC	CASSQGGRGLAGGRANEQFF
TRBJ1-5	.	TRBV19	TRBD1	TGTGCCAGTAGTATAGGGGGACAGATCCAGCCCCAGCATTTT	CASSIGGQIQPQHF
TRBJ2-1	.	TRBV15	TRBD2	TGTGCCACCAGCAGAGGGGGAACTAGCGGGACCTACAATGAGCAGTTCTTC	CATSRGGTSGTYNEQFF
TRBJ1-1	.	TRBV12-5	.	TGTGCTAGTGGTCCAGGGATCAACACTGAAGCTTTCTTT	CASGPGINTEAFF
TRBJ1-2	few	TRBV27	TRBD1	TGTGCCACCCCCAGGGGGGAGGATATCGCTAACTATGGCTACACCTTC	CATPRGEDIANYGYTF
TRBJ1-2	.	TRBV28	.	TGTGCCATTTCCCGGGGGGGGATTAACTATGGCTACACCTTC	CAISRGGINYGYTF
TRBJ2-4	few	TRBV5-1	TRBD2	TGCGCCAGCAGCTTGGGAGCGGGATTAGCCAAAAACATTCAGTACTTC	CASSLGAGLAKNIQYF
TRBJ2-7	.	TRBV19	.	TGTGCCAGTAGTAGTGCAGAGGGCTACGAGCAGTACTTC	CASSSAEGYEQYF
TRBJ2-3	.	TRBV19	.	TGTGCCAGTAGTGCCCGTTCTGGGTGGAGCTTACCAGATACGCAGTATTTT	CASSARSGWSLPDTQYF
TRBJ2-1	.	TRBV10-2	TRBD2	TGCGCCACCGATGGGGGGGATGAGCAGTTCTTC	CATDGGDEQFF
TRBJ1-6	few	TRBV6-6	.	TGTGCCAGCAGTTATGAGGCTCCACCCCTCCACTTT	CASSYEAPPLHF
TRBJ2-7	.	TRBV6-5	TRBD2	TGTGCCAGCAGCTACCGGGGGGGGAGAGATTCCTACGAGCAGTACTTC	CASSYRGGRDSYEQYF
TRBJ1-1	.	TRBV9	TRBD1	TGTGCCAGCAGCGCGAGACAGGGTCTGAACACTGAAGCTTTCTTT	CASSARQGLNTEAFF
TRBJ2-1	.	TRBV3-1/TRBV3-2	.	TGTGCCAGCAGCCAAGGACTACCTAATGAGCAGTTCTTC	CASSQGLPNEQFF
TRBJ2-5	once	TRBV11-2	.	TGTGCCAGCAGCTTACAACTAGCTAGCGACCAAGAGACCCAGTACTTC	CASSLQLASDQETQYF
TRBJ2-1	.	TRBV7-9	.	TGTGCCAGCAGCCCCCGAAAGGGGGACTCCTACAATGAGCAGTTCTTC	CASSPRKGDSYNEQFF
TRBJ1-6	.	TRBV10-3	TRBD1	TGTGCCATCAGTGAGTCGAAGGGGGACAGGGGGAGCTCCTATAATTCACCCCTCCACTTT	CAISESKGDRGSSYNSPLHF
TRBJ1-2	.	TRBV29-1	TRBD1	TGCAGCGTTGGAGAGGGGGCTTGGTATGGCTACACCTTC	CSVGEGAWYGYTF
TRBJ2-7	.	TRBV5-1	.	TGCGCCAGCAGCTTGGTGAGCGGATACCCAAGCTCCTACGAGCAGTACTTC	CASSLVSGYPSSYEQYF
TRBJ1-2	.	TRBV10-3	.	TGTGCCATCAATGGGGGCGCGAAGGGGGGCTACACCTTC	CAINGGAKGGYTF
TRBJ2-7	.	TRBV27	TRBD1	TGTGCCAGCAGGAGTAAACGCCGGGACAGGATCCTCGACGAGCAGTACTTC	CASRSKRRDRILDEQYF
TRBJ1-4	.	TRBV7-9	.	TGTGCCAGCAGCTTGGGGGGAAATAATGAAAAACTGTTTTTT	CASSLGGNNEKLFF
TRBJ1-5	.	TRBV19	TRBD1	TGTGCCAGTACCCTTACAGGGGGCCTGTATAGCAATCAGCCCCAGCATTTT	CASTLTGGLYSNQPQHF
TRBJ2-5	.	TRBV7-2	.	TGTGCCAGCAGTCCCCCAGGGGTTGGCGAGACCCAGTACTTC	CASSPPGVGETQYF
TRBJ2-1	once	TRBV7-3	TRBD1	TGTGCCAGCAGCTTAACGGGACAGGGGATCTACAATGAGCAGTTCTTC	CASSLTGQGIYNEQFF
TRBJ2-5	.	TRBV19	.	TGTGCCAGTACCCCGGACTGGGGAGAGACCCAGTACTTC	CASTPDWGETQYF
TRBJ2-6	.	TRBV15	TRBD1	TGTGCCACCAGCAGCACATTGGGACAGGTCTCTGGGGCCAACGTCCTGACTTTC	CATSSTLGQVSGANVLTF